The 10 T cell receptor beta chains given below trace back to one sample, sequenced in a study of blood T cell repertoires in COVID-19 (TCRdb year 2020). Libraries came from the immunoSEQ multiplex PCR assay. TCRdb's version of the immuneACCESS table is confined to in-frame rearrangements and falls short of the full clone set. An unresolved V gene accounts for under half of the shortfall where checked; the remainder is of unknown origin. The sample table records a few hundred thousand clones; 84% of these occur just once. The top ten hold under 12% of the sample. The sample comprised peripheral blood. The receptors come from a woman older than 75 with COVID-19, enrolled during active disease.

The chain has TRBV10-3 and TRBJ2-1; 8 nucleotides align to TRBD2. The CDR3 is 16 residues long. Germline V lookup: CDR1 ENHRY, CDR2 SYGVKD. Trimming at V came to 4 bases and at J to 0 bases, leaving 5 bases not matched to a gene. The CDR3 DNA is TGTGCCATCAGTGCGACTAGCGTCAGCTCCTACAATGAGCAGTTCTTC. It encodes CAISATSVSSYNEQFF.

This clone was picked up many times. V is TRBV19 and J is TRBJ1-5; tentative D call: TRBD1 (5 bases). CDR3 length: 12 amino acids. Trimming stripped 5 bases from V and 4 bases from J, with 6 bases between. Germline V CDR1 and CDR2: LNHDA, SQIVND (reference sequence). DNA of the CDR3: TGTGCCAGTAGTGACAGAAATCAGCCCCAGCATTTT. It yields the protein CASSDRNQPQHF.

The J gene is TRBJ2-7, the V gene TRBV7-2; 8 bases align to TRBD1. The CDR3 totals 16 residues. Germline CDR1 and CDR2: SGHTA and FQGNSA. Germline trimming cut 4 bases from V and 1 base from J; bases unmatched to any gene: 9. This CDR3 is CASSSAGGGRSYEQYF. Written as DNA, the CDR3 is TGTGCCAGCAGCTCGGCAGGGGGCGGACGGTCCTACGAGCAGTACTTC.

About this clone itself: The limits of the CDR3 on the DNA are not certain, so only TCRdb's listed CDR3 is given. The rearrangement joins TRBV6-5 to TRBJ2-5; whether TRBD2, the table's D call, matches the DNA was not checked. With termini counted, the CDR3 has 13 amino acids. CDR1 and CDR2 from the germline V gene are MNHEY and SVGAGI. CDR3 amino acids: CASSTSGLGTQYF.

CDR3 in amino acids: CASSESPDRGGGYTF. CDR3 DNA sequence: TGTGCCAGCAGTGAATCCCCCGACAGGGGAGGTGGCTACACCTTC. The chain uses TRBV2 and TRBJ1-2; 8 bases are shared with TRBD1. Germline values: CDR1 SNHLY, CDR2 FYNNEI. The CDR3 covers 15 residues. V lost 2 bases to trimming and J lost 7 bases; unmatched junction nucleotides: 9.

The chain couples TRBV11-1 to TRBJ2-7; the D is unclear. Trimming pared 5 bases from V and 5 bases from J, leaving 13 bases between. Germline lookup yields CDR1 SGHAT and CDR2 FQDESV (reference sequence). This CDR3 contains 13 residues. The chain's CDR3 is CASSQNHGNEQYF. The CDR3 region has the DNA TGTGCCAGCAGCCAAAATCACGGTAACGAGCAGTACTTC.

This chain uses TRBV12-3 or TRBV12-4 with TRBJ2-5; a possible D gene is TRBD2 (5 bases). Trimming took 6 bases from V and 7 from J, leaving 9 bases between them. The CDR3 totals 11 residues. The DNA for the CDR3 is TGTGCCAGCAGGAGCGAGGGGACCCAGTACTTC. Its protein is CASRSEGTQYF.

The rearrangement joins TRBV6-5 to TRBJ1-4; D is unclear. Trimming pared 8 bases from V and 8 bases from J, leaving 18 bases between. CDR3 length: 14 amino acids. Germline V lookup: CDR1 MNHEY, CDR2 SVGAGI. The CDR3 is CASCGQATPEKLFF. The CDR3, as DNA: TGTGCCAGCTGCGGGCAAGCGACACCAGAAAAACTGTTTTTT.

The CDR3 DNA is TGCGCCAGCAGCTTGTTATCGACAGGGGGCGCAGAGACCCAGTACTTC. Encoded protein: CASSLLSTGGAETQYF. V and J are TRBV5-1 and TRBJ2-5, with 10 bases aligning to TRBD1. The CDR3 totals 16 residues. Germline V gene data show CDR1 as SGHRS and CDR2 as YFSETQ. After removal of 1 base from V and 4 bases from J, the junction contained 7 bases not matched to a gene.

This clone appeared a few times. The chain uses TRBV5-1 and TRBJ2-3; possibly TRBD2 for D (5 bases). This CDR3 region has 14 residues. The germline V gene has CDR1 SGHRS and CDR2 YFSETQ. V lost 0 bases, J lost 5 bases, and 10 bases lay in between. The CDR3 spells CASSLELVKDTQYF. The CDR3 region has the DNA TGCGCCAGCAGCTTGGAACTAGTCAAAGATACGCAGTATTTT.